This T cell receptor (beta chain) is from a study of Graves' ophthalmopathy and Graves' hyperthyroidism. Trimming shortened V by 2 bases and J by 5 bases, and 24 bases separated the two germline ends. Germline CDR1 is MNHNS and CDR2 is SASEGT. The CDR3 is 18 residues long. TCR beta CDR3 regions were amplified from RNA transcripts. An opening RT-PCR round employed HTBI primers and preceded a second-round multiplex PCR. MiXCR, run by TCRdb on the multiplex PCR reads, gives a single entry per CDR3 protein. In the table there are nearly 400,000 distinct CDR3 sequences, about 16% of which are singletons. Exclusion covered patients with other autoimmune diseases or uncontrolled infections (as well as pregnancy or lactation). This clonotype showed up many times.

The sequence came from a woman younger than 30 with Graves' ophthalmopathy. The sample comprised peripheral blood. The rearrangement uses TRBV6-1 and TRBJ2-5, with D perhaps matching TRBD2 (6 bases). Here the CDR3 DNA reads TGTGCCAGCAGTGAAAGGTCAATCGGCGGCGCCCGGGGGGAGACCCAGTACTTC. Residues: CASSERSIGGARGETQYF.